Listed below are T cell receptor beta chains from one sample, sequenced in a study of T cell clones after liver transplantation. Data came from immunoSEQ multiplex PCR; TCRdb stores just in-frame clones and leaves some out. The sample lists some 80,000 clones; about 84% were seen once. The sample in question was CD4+ T cells from blood, obtained around 42 months after liver transplant. The receptors were sampled from a human patient who received a liver transplant. The graft donor may have contributed some T cells. Each CDR3 is given with its conserved first and last residue. D genes are given only for firm matches. Clone sizes are given selectively: once, few, many, or a class where the clone is expanded.

abundance	v_gene	j_gene	d_gene	CDR3nt	CDR3aa
.	TRBV7-9	TRBJ2-1	.	TGTGCCAGCAGCTTATGGGGCGGAAATTACAATGAGCAGTTCTTC	CASSLWGGNYNEQFF
.	TRBV7-8	TRBJ2-7	.	TGTGCCAGCAGCTCCTTAAGGACAGCCTACGAGCAGTACTTC	CASSSLRTAYEQYF
.	TRBV5-6	TRBJ2-5	.	TGTGCCAGCAGCTACGGTGGGGTGGGCCGAGAGACCCAGTACTTC	CASSYGGVGRETQYF
.	TRBV5-1	TRBJ2-3	.	TGCGCCAGCAGCCCGGACAGAGTCACAGATACGCAGTATTTT	CASSPDRVTDTQYF
.	TRBV7-2	TRBJ1-3	.	TGTGCCAGCAGCCCCCGGGACGGAACCTTCTCTGGAAACACCATATATTTT	CASSPRDGTFSGNTIYF
.	TRBV5-1	TRBJ2-3	.	TGCGCCAGCAGCTTGGGAAGGGGTTACACAGATACGCAGTATTTT	CASSLGRGYTDTQYF
once	TRBV10-2	TRBJ2-7	.	TGCGCCAGCAGTCACAGGAGTTTGACCTACGAGCAGTACTTC	CASSHRSLTYEQYF
once	TRBV19	TRBJ1-3	TRBD1	TGTGCCAGTAGCCGCCTTACAGGGGGTGACACCATATATTTT	CASSRLTGGDTIYF
.	TRBV6-1	TRBJ2-7	TRBD1	TGTGCCAGCAAGACAACCGGGACAGGGGAGGGAGAGCAGTACTTC	CASKTTGTGEGEQYF
.	TRBV5-6	TRBJ1-3	TRBD1	TGTGCCAGCAGCTTGTTGGGACAGCGAATCTCTGGAAACACCATATATTTT	CASSLLGQRISGNTIYF
few	TRBV28	TRBJ2-5	TRBD2	TGTGCCAGCGGGACTAGCGAAGAGACCCAGTACTTC	CASGTSEETQYF
.	TRBV15	TRBJ2-5	.	TGTGCCACCAGCAGAGATCGAGGTCAAGAGACCCAGTACTTC	CATSRDRGQETQYF
.	TRBV12-5	TRBJ1-3	.	TGTGCTAGTGGTTTGGGGGGCTCTGGAAACACCATATATTTT	CASGLGGSGNTIYF
.	TRBV9	TRBJ1-1	.	TGTGCCAGCAGCTCCGATCTGACAGTAAACACTGAAGCTTTCTTT	CASSSDLTVNTEAFF
.	TRBV11-2	TRBJ1-1	.	TGTGCCAGCAGCTTAGGGGAGAGTTCGGAAGCTTTCTTT	CASSLGESSEAFF
.	TRBV7-2	TRBJ2-1	.	TGTGCCAGCAGCTTAAGTGTGAGCTCCTACAATGAGCAGTTCTTC	CASSLSVSSYNEQFF
.	TRBV28	TRBJ2-1	TRBD1	TGTGCCAGCAGTTCCCAGGGACAGGGTTACTACAATGAGCAGTTCTTC	CASSSQGQGYYNEQFF
.	TRBV2	TRBJ2-7	.	TGTGCCAGCAGGGAGGGGGCTTCCTCCTACGAGCAGTACTTC	CASREGASSYEQYF
.	TRBV9	TRBJ2-1	.	TGTGCCAGCAGCCCTCGACAAAAGGGCTACAATGAGCAGTTCTTC	CASSPRQKGYNEQFF
.	TRBV6-1	TRBJ2-3	TRBD2	TGTGCCAGCTGGCTTGTAGCGGGAAACACAGATACGCAGTATTTT	CASWLVAGNTDTQYF
.	TRBV6-5	TRBJ1-1	.	TGTGCCAGCAGTAAGTTAGAGAACACTGAAGCTTTCTTT	CASSKLENTEAFF
.	TRBV5-1	TRBJ1-1	.	TGCGCCAGCAGCTTACAGGGTACGAACACTGAAGCTTTCTTT	CASSLQGTNTEAFF
.	TRBV5-1	TRBJ2-1	.	TGCGCCAGCAGCTTGGCCTTGGAAAATGAGCAGTTCTTC	CASSLALENEQFF
few	TRBV4-3	TRBJ2-1	TRBD2	TGCGCCAGCAGCCAATTAATTGACTTCCCCGGGAGGCCGGGGAACAATGAGCAGTTCTTC	CASSQLIDFPGRPGNNEQFF
few	TRBV18	TRBJ2-5	TRBD1	TGTGCCAGCTCACCACAGGGGGCGCGAGGCGGACTCCAAGAGACCCAGTACTTC	CASSPQGARGGLQETQYF
few	TRBV21-1	TRBJ1-2	.	TGTGCCAGCAGCATCCGACAGGGTTCGGACTATGGCTACACCTTC	CASSIRQGSDYGYTF